Included here is one T cell receptor (beta chain) sequence, with context. Individually, cDNA molecules had unique molecular identifiers attached to them. TCRdb reprocessed the 5' RACE reads via MiXCR and lists one record per CDR3 protein. The sample holds around 20,000 distinct CDR3 sequences, roughly 4% seen once. These data belong to a study of early T cells in non-severe SARS-CoV-2 infection. Study background: Alpha and beta chains were unpaired, from unsorted whole-blood bulk RNA.

After removal of 2 bases from V and 2 bases from J, the junction contained 1 base not matched to a gene. The CDR3 runs 14 residues. The origin of this receptor is an adult who was a healthcare worker with PCR-confirmed SARS-CoV-2 infection or an uninfected control (not recorded which). The chain is built from TRBV12-3 or TRBV12-4 and TRBJ2-3, with 7 nucleotides matching TRBD2. Sample: whole blood. DNA of the CDR3: TGTGCCAGCAGTTTAAGCGGGAACACAGATACGCAGTATTTT. This sequence encodes CASSLSGNTDTQYF.